This section outlines one T cell receptor beta chain sequence together with its context. No antigen is known for it. Base quality data are lacking; no much larger clone is found one base away. The data originate from a study of shared clonotypes between healthy human individuals (dated by TCRdb to about 2020). Broadly, across the study: The cohort included three men and a couple of women between 18 and 49 years of age. For each donor, three plates each were used for CD4 naive and CD4 memory, two plates were used for CD8 naive, and one plate was used for CD8 memory. To estimate repertoire size and how much clonotypes are shared between individuals, the study performed deep sequencing of blood TCR repertoires from a few healthy adults. To increase sequencing depth and limit assay-specific biases, TCR repertoire library preparation and sequencing were carried out by different laboratories using diverse techniques. Each donor's leukapheresis produced roughly between roughly 0.9 and 9 billion PBMCs. The paper's findings and limits, for the study overall: Because the study included a small number of donors, the genetic and exposure-history diversity represented was limited. Across a few donors, about 5% of naive CD4, roughly 3.3% of naive CD8, 2.3% of memory CD4, and approximately 0.4% of memory CD8 clonotypes were shared. Even with the large sequencing depth, rarefaction of the sorted-subset datasets indicated that sequencing was incomplete. Higher generation probabilities were observed for clonotypes shared by all four sorted-subset donors than for non-shared clonotypes. Larger estimated clonotype richness was generally found for naive subsets than for memory subsets. Based on pairwise subsampling, the degree of clonotype sharing among donors was expected to be affected by sequencing depth. Only blood was sampled, and tissue TCR repertoires likely differ from those in blood.

CDR1 and CDR2 (SGHNT, YENEEA) derive from the germline V gene. The CDR3 numbers 14 residues from cysteine through phenylalanine. CDR3 DNA only is kept here, 42 bases in frame from base 1. Trimmed from V: 3 bases; trimmed from J: 11 bases; junction bases lacking a gene match: 8. TCR CDR3 regions were amplified from genomic DNA by multiplex PCR using the deep immunoSEQ assay. Extracted genomic DNA from each cell subset was distributed evenly across all wells of several immunoSEQ 96-well plates, and each plate was treated as a replicate. For sorted subsets, roughly 0.2 ug genomic DNA, equal to some 30,000 T cell genomes, was loaded into each replicate PCR. The purified libraries were quantified using a Qubit 3.0 fluorometer, sized with a Bioanalyzer 2100, and then quantified again using the KAPA Library Quantification kit. Every immunoSEQ 96-well plate was sequenced on a dedicated single-read 150-cycle Illumina NextSeq 550 flow cell. The authors' pipeline ran thus. Because the immunoSEQ output held only junctional sequences and lacked quality scores, the filtering could not match the filtering applied to full-length reads. Sequences were annotated with PyIR, a Python wrapper for IgBLAST v1.9, using IMGT germline references to assign V/J genes and CDR3. Any read was removed if the V/J assignment was weak (E-value above 1e-6), the CDR3 was missing, or the read contained stop codons, out-of-frame junctions, or ambiguous translated residues. V3J clonotypes were defined by identical inferred V gene, J gene, and CDR3 amino acid sequence. To compute the percentage overlap between repertoires, the number of shared unique clonotypes was divided by the size of the smaller repertoire. Three approaches were used to assess repertoire richness: RTK rarefaction, the Chao1 estimator, and Recon v2.1 estimates of unobserved clonotypes. For all TCRbeta clonotypes obtained by the gDNA method from a handful of donors, generation probabilities were computed with OLGA. In its TCRdb copy, this immuneACCESS table keeps in-frame sequences only and misses some clones. Where compared with another copy, unresolved V genes explain less than half of these, and the others have no known cause. V, J and clone size derive from that table, while D and trimming were established from the DNA sequence. This sample is represented by roughly 2.2 million clones; around 92% of them were singletons. The ten largest clones take up approximately 0.41% of the sample.

Donors were healthy HIV-negative adults with no recently reported acute infections or vaccinations. Every donor was a Caucasian adult residing in Nashville, Tennessee, USA. CD4+ T cells were enriched by magnetic negative selection, after which naive cells were positively selected on CD45RA and the negative fraction was taken as the memory subset. Blood was obtained by leukapheresis, after which PBMCs were separated by Ficoll-Histopaque density gradient centrifugation and cryopreserved in liquid nitrogen vapor phase. Analytical flow cytometry was used to check the purity and quantity of each magnetically sorted T cell population. Each sorted fraction had its genomic DNA isolated and then quantified by UV absorbance on a Nanodrop 2000c.

The sample consisted of naive CD4+ T cells from PBMCs. The cell subset or site label here, explained by the study, means: CD45RA+ positively selected. The V and J genes are TRBV11-3 and TRBJ1-4; a stretch of 8 junction bases matches TRBD1. The receptor was isolated from a man younger than 35 in good health. Some clones in this sample may be carry-over from other donors' samples. The DNA is as follows: TGTGCCAGCAGCTTGCAGGGCAGGGGGCGGAAACTGTTTTTT. This codes for CASSLQGRGRKLFF.